A selection of T cell receptor beta chains follows, all from one sample in a study of T cells in Graves' hyperthyroidism and ophthalmopathy. TCRdb passed the multiplex PCR reads through MiXCR, listing each CDR3 protein once. This sample yields roughly 300,000 distinct CDR3 sequences, of which approximately 26% are seen a single time; roughly a quarter belongs to the top ten. Input material: blood. The receptors derive from a man aged 40-49 years with Graves' hyperthyroidism that later progressed to Graves' ophthalmopathy. Both conserved end residues are part of each CDR3. The D gene is left open where the match is weak. Some rows mark clone size as missing; the rest say once, few, many or name a class of expanded clone.

CDR3	DNA	size	D	V	J
CASRLEAGRHTGELFF	TGTGCCAGCAGATTAGAGGCGGGACGGCACACCGGGGAGCTGTTTTTT	many	NA	TRBV7-8	TRBJ2-2
CASSFVGANTGELFF	TGTGCCAGCAGTTTTGTTGGTGCGAACACCGGGGAGCTGTTTTTT	once	NA	TRBV28	TRBJ2-2
CASSLAAGSYNSPLHF	TGTGCCAGCAGTTTAGCGGCGGGCTCCTATAATTCACCCCTCCACTTT	many	NA	TRBV27	TRBJ1-6
CASSLWTGDGYTF	TGTGCCAGCAGTCTATGGACAGGGGATGGCTACACCTTC	few	TRBD1	TRBV6-1	TRBJ1-2
CASSLAQVGETQYF	TGTGCCAGCAGCTTGGCCCAGGTCGGGGAGACCCAGTACTTC	NA	NA	TRBV5-5	TRBJ2-5
CASSQDLGLADYGCTF	TGCGCCAGCAGCCAAGATCTAGGACTAGCGGACTATGGCTGCACCTTC	many	NA	TRBV4-1	TRBJ1-2
CASSGGLAGGLQETQYF	TGTGCCAGCAGCGGCGGACTAGCGGGAGGACTACAAGAGACCCAGTACTTC	few	TRBD2	TRBV7-2	TRBJ2-5
CASGPLLTGESYEQYF	TGTGCTAGTGGTCCTCTTCTTACAGGGGAAAGCTACGAGCAGTACTTC	NA	TRBD1	TRBV12-5	TRBJ2-7
CASSLAGVGMGYNEQFF	TGTGCCAGCAGCTTAGCCGGGGTGGGTATGGGGTACAATGAGCAGTTCTTC	many	NA	TRBV7-2	TRBJ2-1
CSFLQGVTEAFF	TGCAGTTTCCTACAGGGGGTCACTGAAGCTTTCTTT	NA	TRBD1	TRBV20-1	TRBJ1-1
CASRVSDPKREQYF	TGTGCCAGCAGGGTATCGGACCCTAAGCGCGAGCAGTACTTC	few	NA	TRBV12-3/TRBV12-4	TRBJ2-7